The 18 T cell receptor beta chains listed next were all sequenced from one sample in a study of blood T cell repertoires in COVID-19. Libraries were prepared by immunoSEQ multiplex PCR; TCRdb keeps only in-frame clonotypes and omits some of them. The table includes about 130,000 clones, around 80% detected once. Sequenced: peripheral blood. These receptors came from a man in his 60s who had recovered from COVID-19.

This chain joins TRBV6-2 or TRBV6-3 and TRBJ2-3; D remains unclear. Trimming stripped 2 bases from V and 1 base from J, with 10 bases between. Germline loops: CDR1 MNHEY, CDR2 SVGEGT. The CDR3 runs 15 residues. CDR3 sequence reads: CASSYPRAGTDTQYF. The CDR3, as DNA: TGTGCCAGCAGTTACCCCCGTGCGGGCACAGATACGCAGTATTTT.

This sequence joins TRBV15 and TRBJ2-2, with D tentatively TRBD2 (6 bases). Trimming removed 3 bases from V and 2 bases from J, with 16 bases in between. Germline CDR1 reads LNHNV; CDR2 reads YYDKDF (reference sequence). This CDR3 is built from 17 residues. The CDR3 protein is CATSRDIGSGNTGELFF. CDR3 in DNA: TGTGCCACCAGCAGGGATATCGGTAGCGGTAACACCGGGGAGCTGTTTTTT.

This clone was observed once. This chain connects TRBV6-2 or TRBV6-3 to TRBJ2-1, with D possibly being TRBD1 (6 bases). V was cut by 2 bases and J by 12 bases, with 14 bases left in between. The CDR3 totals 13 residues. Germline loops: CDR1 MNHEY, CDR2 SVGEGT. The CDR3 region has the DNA TGTGCCAGCAGTTACACAGGGTACAGAGGGCAGTTCTTC. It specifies CASSYTGYRGQFF.

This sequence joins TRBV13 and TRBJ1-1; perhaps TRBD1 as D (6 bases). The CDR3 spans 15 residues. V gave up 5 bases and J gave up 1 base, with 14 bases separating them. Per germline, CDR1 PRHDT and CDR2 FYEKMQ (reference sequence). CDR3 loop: CASSPTTGRNTEAFF. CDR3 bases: TGTGCCAGCAGCCCGACCACAGGGAGGAACACTGAAGCTTTCTTT.

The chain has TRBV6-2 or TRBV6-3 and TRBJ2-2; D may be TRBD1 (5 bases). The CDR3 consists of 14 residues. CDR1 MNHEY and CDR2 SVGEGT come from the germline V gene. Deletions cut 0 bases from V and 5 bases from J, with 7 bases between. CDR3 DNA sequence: TGTGCCAGCAGTTACTCGGGGCAGACCGGGGAGCTGTTTTTT. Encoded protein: CASSYSGQTGELFF.

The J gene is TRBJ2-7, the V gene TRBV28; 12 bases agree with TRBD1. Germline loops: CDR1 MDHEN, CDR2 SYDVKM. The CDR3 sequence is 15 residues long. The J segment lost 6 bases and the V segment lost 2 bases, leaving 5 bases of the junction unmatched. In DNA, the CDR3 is TGTGCCAGCAGTTTAGCAGGGGACAGGGGGCGCGAGCAGTACTTC. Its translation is CASSLAGDRGREQYF. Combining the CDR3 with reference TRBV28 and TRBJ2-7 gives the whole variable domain DVKVTQSSRYLVKRTGEKVFLECVQDMDHENMFWYRQDPGLGLRLIYFSYDVKMKEKGDIPEGYSVSREKKERFSLILESASTNQTSMYLCASSLAGDRGREQYFGPGTRLTVT.

The CDR3 bases are TGTGCCAGCTCCCTTGGGTTAGGGGGTAATGAGCAGTTCTTC. As protein: CASSLGLGGNEQFF. The gene calls are TRBV18 and TRBJ2-1, with TRBD1 as a possible D gene (6 bases). V gave up 6 bases and J gave up 7 bases, with 16 bases separating them. CDR1 and CDR2 (germline): KGHSH, LQKENI. There are 14 residues in the CDR3.

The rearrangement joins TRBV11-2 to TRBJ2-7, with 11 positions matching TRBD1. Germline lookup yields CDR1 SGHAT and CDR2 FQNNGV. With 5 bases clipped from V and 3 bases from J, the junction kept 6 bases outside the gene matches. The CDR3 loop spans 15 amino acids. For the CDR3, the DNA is TGTGCCAGCAGCCCGATCGGGACAGGGGGCTACGAGCAGTACTTC. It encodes CASSPIGTGGYEQYF.

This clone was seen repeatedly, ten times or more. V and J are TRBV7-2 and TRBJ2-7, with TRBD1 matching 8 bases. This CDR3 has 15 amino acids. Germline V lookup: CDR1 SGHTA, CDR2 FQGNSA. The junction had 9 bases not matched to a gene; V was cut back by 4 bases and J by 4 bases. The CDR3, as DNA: TGTGCCAGCAGCTCCGGTGGGGACAGGCGTTACGAGCAGTACTTC. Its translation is CASSSGGDRRYEQYF.

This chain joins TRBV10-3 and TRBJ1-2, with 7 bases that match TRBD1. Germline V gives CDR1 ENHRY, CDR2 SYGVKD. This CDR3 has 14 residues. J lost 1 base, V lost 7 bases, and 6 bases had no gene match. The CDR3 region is CAIKGTVLNYGYTF. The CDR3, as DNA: TGTGCCATCAAGGGGACAGTGCTTAACTATGGCTACACCTTC.

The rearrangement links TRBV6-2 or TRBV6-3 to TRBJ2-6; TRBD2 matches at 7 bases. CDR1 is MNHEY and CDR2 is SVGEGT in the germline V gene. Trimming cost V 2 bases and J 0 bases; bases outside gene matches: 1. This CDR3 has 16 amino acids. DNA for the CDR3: TGTGCCAGCAGTTACGGGGGGGGCTCTGGGGCCAACGTCCTGACTTTC. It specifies CASSYGGGSGANVLTF.

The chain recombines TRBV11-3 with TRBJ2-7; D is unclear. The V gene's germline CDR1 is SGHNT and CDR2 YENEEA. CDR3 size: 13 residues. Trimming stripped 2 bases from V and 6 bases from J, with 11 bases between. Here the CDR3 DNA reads TGTGCCAGCAGCTTAATGGCGGCGGCCGAGCAGTACTTC. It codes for CASSLMAAAEQYF.

The CDR3 loop reads CATSAAGTGEQYF. The CDR3 bases are TGTGCCACCTCAGCGGCGGGGACGGGGGAGCAGTACTTC. The chain links TRBV24-1 to TRBJ2-7; D is perhaps TRBD2 (6 bases). The CDR3 is 13 amino acids. Germline V CDR1 and CDR2: KGHDR, SFDVKD. Deletions cut 9 bases from V and 7 bases from J, with 18 bases between.

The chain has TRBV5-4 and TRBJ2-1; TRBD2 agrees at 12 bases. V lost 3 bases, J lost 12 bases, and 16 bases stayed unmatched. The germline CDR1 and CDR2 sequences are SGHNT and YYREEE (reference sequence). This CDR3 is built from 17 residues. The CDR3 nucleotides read TGTGCCAGCAGCTCGGCTGTGACTAGCGGGAGCACGGGGGTGCAGTTCTTC. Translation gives CASSSAVTSGSTGVQFF.

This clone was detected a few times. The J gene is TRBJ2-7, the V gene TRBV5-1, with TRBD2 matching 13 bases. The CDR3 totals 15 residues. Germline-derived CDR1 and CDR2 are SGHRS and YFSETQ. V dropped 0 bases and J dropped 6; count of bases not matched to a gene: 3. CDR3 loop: CASSLGTSGGGEQYF. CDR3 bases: TGCGCCAGCAGCTTGGGGACTAGCGGGGGTGGCGAGCAGTACTTC.

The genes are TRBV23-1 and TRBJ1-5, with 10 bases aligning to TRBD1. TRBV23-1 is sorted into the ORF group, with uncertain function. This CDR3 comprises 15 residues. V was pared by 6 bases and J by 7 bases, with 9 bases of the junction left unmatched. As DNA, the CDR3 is TGCGCCAGCAGCCATAAGACAGGGGGCCGGCAGCCCCAGCATTTT. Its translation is CASSHKTGGRQPQHF.

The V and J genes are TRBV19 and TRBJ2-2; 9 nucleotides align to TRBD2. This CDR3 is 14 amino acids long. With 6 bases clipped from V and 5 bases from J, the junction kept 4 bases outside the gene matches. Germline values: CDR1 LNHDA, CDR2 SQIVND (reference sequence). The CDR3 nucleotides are TGTGCCAGTAGACCGACTAGCGGAACCGGGGAGCTGTTTTTT. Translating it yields CASRPTSGTGELFF. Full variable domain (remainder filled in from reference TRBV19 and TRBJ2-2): DGGITQSPKYLFRKEGQNVTLSCEQNLNHDAMYWYRQDPGQGLRLIYYSQIVNDFQKGDIAEGYSVSREKKESFPLTVTSAQKNPTAFYLCASRPTSGTGELFFGEGSRLTVL.

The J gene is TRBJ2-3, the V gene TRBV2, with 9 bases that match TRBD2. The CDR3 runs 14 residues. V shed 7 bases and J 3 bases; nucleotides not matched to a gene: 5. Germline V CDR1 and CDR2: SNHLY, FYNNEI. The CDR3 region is CASMSGGQTDTQYF. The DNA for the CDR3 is TGTGCCAGCATGAGCGGGGGGCAAACAGATACGCAGTATTTT.